Listed below are T cell receptor beta chains from one sample, sequenced in a study of graft-versus-host responses after intestinal transplantation. Their cognate antigens are unknown. Repertoires were generated with immunoSEQ multiplex PCR, while TCRdb's copy carries only in-frame clones and drops some. The table records over 100,000 clones, 85% to 95% of them present only once. Specimen: unstimulated CD8+ T cells sorted from spleen or lymph node cells, collected before intestinal transplant. These receptors originate from a human donor who received an intestinal transplant. CDR3s include the opening cysteine and the closing phenylalanine or tryptophan. Each record gives: CDR3 protein, CDR3 DNA, CDR3 length, J gene, D gene, V gene, clone size. The D gene is left open where the match is weak. Size is stated for part of the rows, as once, few or many counts, or as a class when the clone is expanded.

CDR3 protein: CASRLQGAQGYTF
CDR3 DNA: TGCGCCAGCAGACTACAGGGGGCGCAGGGCTACACCTTC
CDR3 length: 13
J gene: TRBJ1-2
D gene: TRBD1
V gene: TRBV10-1
clone size: few

CDR3 protein: CASSLYRLAGGSYNEQFF
CDR3 DNA: TGTGCCAGCAGTTTATATAGACTAGCGGGAGGGTCCTACAATGAGCAGTTCTTC
CDR3 length: 18
J gene: TRBJ2-1
D gene: TRBD2
V gene: TRBV28
clone size: .

CDR3 protein: CASSPGQGVSYEQYF
CDR3 DNA: TGTGCCAGCAGCCCGGGACAGGGGGTTTCCTACGAGCAGTACTTC
CDR3 length: 15
J gene: TRBJ2-7
D gene: TRBD1
V gene: TRBV9
clone size: .

CDR3 protein: CATPGEAGGYNEQFF
CDR3 DNA: TGTGCCACCCCCGGTGAGGCGGGAGGCTACAATGAGCAGTTCTTC
CDR3 length: 15
J gene: TRBJ2-1
D gene: TRBD2
V gene: TRBV7-9
clone size: .

CDR3 protein: CASSEGLAGVGSYNEQFF
CDR3 DNA: TGTGCCAGCAGCGAGGGACTAGCGGGAGTAGGGTCCTACAATGAGCAGTTCTTC
CDR3 length: 18
J gene: TRBJ2-1
D gene: TRBD2
V gene: TRBV9
clone size: .

CDR3 protein: CASSQKPAYSNQPQHF
CDR3 DNA: TGTGCCAGCAGTCAAAAGCCCGCATATAGCAATCAGCCCCAGCATTTT
CDR3 length: 16
J gene: TRBJ1-5
D gene: .
V gene: TRBV28
clone size: .

CDR3 protein: CASSQDPSGRFGEQFF
CDR3 DNA: TGCGCCAGCAGCCAAGACCCCAGCGGGAGGTTCGGTGAGCAGTTCTTC
CDR3 length: 16
J gene: TRBJ2-1
D gene: TRBD2
V gene: TRBV4-3
clone size: .

CDR3 protein: CASSATGQGEAFF
CDR3 DNA: TGTGCCAGCAGCGCGACCGGACAGGGAGAAGCTTTCTTT
CDR3 length: 13
J gene: TRBJ1-1
D gene: TRBD1
V gene: TRBV9
clone size: .

CDR3 protein: CASRNLERDTQYF
CDR3 DNA: TGTGCCAGCAGAAACCTAGAGAGAGATACGCAGTATTTT
CDR3 length: 13
J gene: TRBJ2-3
D gene: .
V gene: TRBV28
clone size: .

CDR3 protein: CASRTGTGLETQYF
CDR3 DNA: TGTGCCAGCCGCACCGGGACAGGGTTGGAGACCCAGTACTTC
CDR3 length: 14
J gene: TRBJ2-5
D gene: TRBD1
V gene: TRBV2
clone size: .

CDR3 protein: CASSPQGNTGELFF
CDR3 DNA: TGTGCCAGCAGTCCTCAGGGCAACACCGGGGAGCTGTTTTTT
CDR3 length: 14
J gene: TRBJ2-2
D gene: .
V gene: TRBV2
clone size: .

CDR3 protein: CASSLNPTPGLTYEQYF
CDR3 DNA: TGCGCCAGCAGCCTAAATCCAACTCCGGGACTAACTTACGAGCAGTACTTC
CDR3 length: 17
J gene: TRBJ2-7
D gene: TRBD2
V gene: TRBV4-1
clone size: .

CDR3 protein: CASSRTGSSYEQYF
CDR3 DNA: TGTGCCAGCAGCCGGACAGGGTCCTCCTACGAGCAGTACTTC
CDR3 length: 14
J gene: TRBJ2-7
D gene: TRBD1
V gene: TRBV2
clone size: .

CDR3 protein: CAISESSGRKDEQFF
CDR3 DNA: TGTGCCATCAGTGAGTCTAGCGGGAGAAAGGATGAGCAGTTCTTC
CDR3 length: 15
J gene: TRBJ2-1
D gene: TRBD2
V gene: TRBV10-3
clone size: .

CDR3 protein: CAWNGGRTTDTQYF
CDR3 DNA: TGTGCCTGGAACGGCGGGAGGACCACAGATACGCAGTATTTT
CDR3 length: 14
J gene: TRBJ2-3
D gene: TRBD2
V gene: TRBV30
clone size: .

CDR3 protein: CASSLSGPRETQYF
CDR3 DNA: TGTGCCAGCAGCTTATCTGGGCCACGGGAGACCCAGTACTTC
CDR3 length: 14
J gene: TRBJ2-5
D gene: .
V gene: TRBV7-3
clone size: once

CDR3 protein: CASSPPGGEAFF
CDR3 DNA: TGTGCCAGCTCACCACCGGGAGGGGAAGCTTTCTTT
CDR3 length: 12
J gene: TRBJ1-1
D gene: .
V gene: TRBV18
clone size: .

CDR3 protein: CASSYDPANTGELFF
CDR3 DNA: TGTGCCAGCAGTTACGACCCTGCGAACACCGGGGAGCTGTTTTTT
CDR3 length: 15
J gene: TRBJ2-2
D gene: .
V gene: TRBV6-5
clone size: .

CDR3 protein: CASSGRTDRKGNEQFF
CDR3 DNA: TGTGCCAGCAGTGGAAGGACGGACCGAAAGGGCAATGAGCAGTTCTTC
CDR3 length: 16
J gene: TRBJ2-1
D gene: .
V gene: TRBV2
clone size: .

CDR3 protein: CASSLPGQRPYEQYF
CDR3 DNA: TGTGCCAGCAGCCTCCCGGGACAGAGACCATACGAGCAGTACTTC
CDR3 length: 15
J gene: TRBJ2-7
D gene: TRBD1
V gene: TRBV28
clone size: .

CDR3 protein: CASSTRGYQPQHF
CDR3 DNA: TGTGCCAGCAGCACCAGGGGATATCAGCCCCAGCATTTT
CDR3 length: 13
J gene: TRBJ1-5
D gene: .
V gene: TRBV13
clone size: .

CDR3 protein: CASSPGDRHNEQFF
CDR3 DNA: TGTGCCAGCAGCCCCGGGGACAGGCACAATGAGCAGTTCTTC
CDR3 length: 14
J gene: TRBJ2-1
D gene: TRBD1
V gene: TRBV9
clone size: .

CDR3 protein: CSVEWVAGKEGVQETQYF
CDR3 DNA: TGCAGCGTTGAGTGGGTAGCGGGGAAAGAGGGAGTACAAGAGACCCAGTACTTC
CDR3 length: 18
J gene: TRBJ2-5
D gene: TRBD2
V gene: TRBV29-1
clone size: .

CDR3 protein: CASSGQGYEQYF
CDR3 DNA: TGTGCCAGCAGCGGTCAGGGATACGAGCAGTACTTC
CDR3 length: 12
J gene: TRBJ2-7
D gene: .
V gene: TRBV9
clone size: .

CDR3 protein: CASSRGQSPLHF
CDR3 DNA: TGCGCCAGCAGCCGGGGGCAATCACCCCTCCACTTT
CDR3 length: 12
J gene: TRBJ1-6
D gene: .
V gene: TRBV4-3
clone size: .

CDR3 protein: CASRKRGTTNEKLFF
CDR3 DNA: TGTGCCAGCAGAAAGCGGGGGACAACTAATGAAAAACTGTTTTTT
CDR3 length: 15
J gene: TRBJ1-4
D gene: .
V gene: TRBV2
clone size: once

CDR3 protein: CASSSTLSREIYEQYF
CDR3 DNA: TGTGCCAGCAGCTCCACCCTTTCGCGGGAGATCTACGAGCAGTACTTC
CDR3 length: 16
J gene: TRBJ2-7
D gene: TRBD2
V gene: TRBV7-9
clone size: .

CDR3 protein: CASSLLGLSYEQYF
CDR3 DNA: TGTGCCAGCAGCCTCCTCGGGCTCTCCTACGAGCAGTACTTC
CDR3 length: 14
J gene: TRBJ2-7
D gene: .
V gene: TRBV7-9
clone size: .

CDR3 protein: CASSEYLQRGNEQFF
CDR3 DNA: TGTGCCAGCAGTGAATATCTCCAGCGAGGCAATGAGCAGTTCTTC
CDR3 length: 15
J gene: TRBJ2-1
D gene: .
V gene: TRBV25-1
clone size: .

CDR3 protein: CASQTHPGANGYTF
CDR3 DNA: TGCGCCAGTCAAACACACCCCGGGGCAAACGGCTACACCTTC
CDR3 length: 14
J gene: TRBJ1-2
D gene: .
V gene: TRBV5-1
clone size: .

CDR3 protein: CASTRDLRHQPQHF
CDR3 DNA: TGTGCCAGCACCCGGGACTTAAGACATCAGCCCCAGCATTTT
CDR3 length: 14
J gene: TRBJ1-5
D gene: .
V gene: TRBV21-1
clone size: .

CDR3 protein: CASRTTTYEQYF
CDR3 DNA: TGTGCCAGCAGGACGACTACATACGAGCAGTACTTC
CDR3 length: 12
J gene: TRBJ2-7
D gene: .
V gene: TRBV28
clone size: once

CDR3 protein: CASSVAEGATYEQYF
CDR3 DNA: TGTGCCAGCAGCGTAGCGGAGGGGGCAACCTACGAGCAGTACTTC
CDR3 length: 15
J gene: TRBJ2-7
D gene: .
V gene: TRBV9
clone size: .

CDR3 protein: CASGENTEAFF
CDR3 DNA: TGTGCCAGTGGAGAGAACACTGAAGCTTTCTTT
CDR3 length: 11
J gene: TRBJ1-1
D gene: .
V gene: TRBV19
clone size: .

CDR3 protein: CASSLMGTGRYEQYF
CDR3 DNA: TGTGCCAGCAGTTTAATGGGGACAGGGCGGTACGAGCAGTACTTC
CDR3 length: 15
J gene: TRBJ2-7
D gene: TRBD1
V gene: TRBV28
clone size: .

CDR3 protein: CASSAKGQGDIQYF
CDR3 DNA: TGTGCCAGCAGTGCGAAGGGTCAGGGCGACATTCAGTACTTC
CDR3 length: 14
J gene: TRBJ2-4
D gene: .
V gene: TRBV2
clone size: .

CDR3 protein: CASSPSSYNEQFF
CDR3 DNA: TGTGCCAGCAGCCCGAGCTCCTACAATGAGCAGTTCTTC
CDR3 length: 13
J gene: TRBJ2-1
D gene: .
V gene: TRBV14
clone size: .